This T cell receptor beta chain is from a study of T cell changes during pregnancy in multiple sclerosis. V was pared by 9 bases and J by 2 bases, with 13 bases between. Germline assignment: CDR1 SNHLY and CDR2 FYNNEI. The CDR3 spans 13 residues. There are a few counts of this clone. Sequenced by immunoSEQ multiplex PCR; TCRdb stores in-frame clones only, minus some. The data hold tens of thousands of clones, with roughly 91% observed a single time. The sequencing here drew on CD8+ T cells from peripheral blood mononuclear cells, taken before pregnancy. This TCR came from a female donor with multiple sclerosis, enrolled in a pregnancy study. The chain joins TRBV2 to TRBJ1-1, with D tentatively TRBD1 (5 bases). CDR3 amino acids: CASRQFPNTEAFF. CDR3 DNA sequence: TGTGCCAGTCGACAGTTTCCTAACACTGAAGCTTTCTTT.